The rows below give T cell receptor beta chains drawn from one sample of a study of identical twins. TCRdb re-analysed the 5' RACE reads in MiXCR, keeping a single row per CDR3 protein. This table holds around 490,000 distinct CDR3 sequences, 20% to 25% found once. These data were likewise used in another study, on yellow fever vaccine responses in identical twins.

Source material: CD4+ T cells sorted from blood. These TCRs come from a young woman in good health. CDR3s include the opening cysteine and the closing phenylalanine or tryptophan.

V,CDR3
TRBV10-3,CAISETHSYLRVLTF
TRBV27,CASSFKAGSYNEQFF
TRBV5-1,CASATGTGDYEQYF
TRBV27,CASSLSLAGYNEQFF
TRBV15,CATSRPDRGGNTEAFF
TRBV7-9,CASSLGLRELLGNEQFF
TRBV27,CASSPSTGGVYEQYF
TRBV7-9,CASSARGTELLGYTF
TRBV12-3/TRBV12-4,CASSPTALADTQYF
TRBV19,CASSIGTSGRVAGTGELFF
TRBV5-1,CASREGLADVGETQYF
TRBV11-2,CASSLARFGELFF
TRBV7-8,CASSPRQGIISGELFF
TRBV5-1,CASTSSGSRTDTQYF
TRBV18,CASSPASGGITDTQYF
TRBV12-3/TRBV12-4,CASSFRSTATNEKLFF
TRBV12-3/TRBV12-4,CASSGGGSDTQYF
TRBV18,CASSPPGGSRTGELFF
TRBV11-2,CASSLRGLAGGPVYEQYF
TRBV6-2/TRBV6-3,CASSYSGQGVHGYTF